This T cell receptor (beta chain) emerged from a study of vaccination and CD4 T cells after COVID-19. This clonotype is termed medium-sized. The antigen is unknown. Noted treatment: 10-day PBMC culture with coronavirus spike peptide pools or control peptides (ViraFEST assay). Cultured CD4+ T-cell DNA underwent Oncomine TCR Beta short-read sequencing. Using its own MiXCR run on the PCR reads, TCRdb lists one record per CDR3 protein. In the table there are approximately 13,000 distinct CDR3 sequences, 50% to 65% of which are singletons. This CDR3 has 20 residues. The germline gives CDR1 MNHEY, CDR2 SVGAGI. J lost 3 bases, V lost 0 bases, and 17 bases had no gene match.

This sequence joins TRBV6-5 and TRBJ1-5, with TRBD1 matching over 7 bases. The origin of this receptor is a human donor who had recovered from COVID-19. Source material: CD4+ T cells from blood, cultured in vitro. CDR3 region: CASSYSTRDRTLVLNQPQHF. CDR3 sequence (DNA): TGTGCCAGCAGTTACTCGACCCGGGACAGAACCCTAGTACTCAATCAGCCCCAGCATTTT.